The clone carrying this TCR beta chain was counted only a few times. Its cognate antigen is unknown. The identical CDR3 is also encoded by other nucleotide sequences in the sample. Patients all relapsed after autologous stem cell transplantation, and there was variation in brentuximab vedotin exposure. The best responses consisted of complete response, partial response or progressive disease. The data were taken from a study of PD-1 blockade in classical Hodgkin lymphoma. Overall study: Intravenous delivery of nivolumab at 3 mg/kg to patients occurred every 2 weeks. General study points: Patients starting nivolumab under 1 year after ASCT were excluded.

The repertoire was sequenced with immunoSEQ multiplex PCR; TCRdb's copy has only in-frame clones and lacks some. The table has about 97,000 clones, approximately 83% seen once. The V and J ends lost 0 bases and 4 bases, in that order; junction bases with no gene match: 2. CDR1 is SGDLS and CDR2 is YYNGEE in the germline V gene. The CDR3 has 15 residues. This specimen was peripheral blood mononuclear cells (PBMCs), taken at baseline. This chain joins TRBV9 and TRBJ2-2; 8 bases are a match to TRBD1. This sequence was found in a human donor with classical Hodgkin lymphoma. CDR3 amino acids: CASSVETGGTGELFF. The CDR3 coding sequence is TGTGCCAGCAGCGTAGAAACAGGGGGCACCGGGGAGCTGTTTTTT.